The 21 T cell receptor beta chains below come from one sample, sequenced in a study of T cell responses to AZD1222 COVID-19 vaccine (dated by TCRdb to about 2021). Library creation used the immunoSEQ multiplex PCR assay. The clones in this table, taken by TCRdb from immuneACCESS, are in-frame only. Not every clone is retained; where verified, under half of the shortfall comes from an unresolved V gene, and the cause of the rest is unknown. The sample profile shows about 170,000 clones; about nine tenths of them were found once. Approximately 1.4% of the sample is held by the ten biggest clonotypes. In light of the paper, this sample's time point label describes: baseline before first vaccination. Sequenced here: peripheral blood, sampled on day 0 of AZD1222 vaccination. These receptors all come from an adult in good health.

The V and J genes are TRBV2 and TRBJ2-7, with a possible D match to TRBD2 (6 bases). CDR1 is SNHLY and CDR2 is FYNNEI in the germline V gene. This CDR3 is built from 14 residues. Trimming took 7 bases from V and 4 from J, leaving 17 bases between them. In DNA form, the CDR3 reads TGTGCCAGCACGCGGGGACCGGGACTTTACGAGCAGTACTTC. Protein: CASTRGPGLYEQYF.

The chain links TRBV5-5 to TRBJ1-3; 7 nucleotides agree with TRBD1. Germline lookup yields CDR1 SGHKS and CDR2 YYEKEE (reference sequence). The CDR3 extends over 16 amino acids. The V segment lost 4 bases and the J segment 2 bases; nucleotides outside the gene matches: 9. Written as DNA, the CDR3 is TGTGCCAGCAGCCCATTGACCGGGACAGCTGGAAACACCATATATTTT. It encodes CASSPLTGTAGNTIYF. Variable domain in full (rest from reference TRBV5-5 and TRBJ1-3): DAGVTQSPTHLIKTRGQQVTLRCSPISGHKSVSWYQQVLGQGPQFIFQYYEKEERGRGNFPDRFSARQFPNYSSELNVNALLLGDSALYLCASSPLTGTAGNTIYFGEGSWLTVV.

The genes are TRBV28 and TRBJ1-2, with a weak D call TRBD1 (5 bases). The CDR3 is 15 amino acids. Germline V gene sequence: CDR1 MDHEN, CDR2 SYDVKM. Trimming stripped 8 bases from V and 1 base from J, with 17 bases between. Here the CDR3 DNA reads TGTGCCAGCCTCCTTCGGGGGACGGTTAACTATGGCTACACCTTC. Residues: CASLLRGTVNYGYTF.

As concerns this clone: One end of the junction is discordant with germline, which a read error may explain. The chain carries TRBV12-3 or TRBV12-4 and TRBJ1-1; TRBD1 might be the D (6 bases). The CDR3 is 13 residues long. In nucleotides, the CDR3 is TGTGCCAGCAGTTTAAATGGCGGGGGGCGGAGGCTCTTT. Translated: CASSLNGGGRRLF.

The V call is TRBV6-2 or TRBV6-3, the J call TRBJ1-4; TRBD1 aligns across 7 bases. The germline V gene encodes CDR1 MNHEY and CDR2 SVGEGT. The V and J ends lost 5 bases and 7 bases, in that order; junction bases with no gene match: 13. The CDR3 is made up of 16 amino acids. The CDR3 spells CASSLDKGAGGEKLFF. CDR3 nucleotides: TGTGCCAGCAGTCTCGATAAGGGGGCCGGAGGTGAAAAACTGTTTTTT.

The rearrangement joins TRBV4-2 to TRBJ2-6, with D uncertain. V was shortened by 1 base and J by 1 base, with 8 bases between the two germline ends. The CDR3 has 16 amino acids. Germline V gives CDR1 LGHNA, CDR2 YNFKEQ. As DNA, the CDR3 is TGTGCCAGCAGCCAAGTAGTCAGGTCTGGGGCCAACGTCCTGACTTTC. Translation gives CASSQVVRSGANVLTF.

The chain carries TRBV4-3 and TRBJ1-6; D gene uncertain. The CDR3 sequence is 15 residues long. Trimming removed 0 bases from V and 9 bases from J, with 12 bases in between. Looked up from germline, CDR1 is LGHNA and CDR2 is YSLEER. CDR3 in amino acids: CASSQDRLFGSPLHF. CDR3 bases: TGCGCCAGCAGCCAAGATCGTTTGTTTGGTTCACCCCTCCACTTT.

V and J are TRBV28 and TRBJ1-1; no firm D call. Germline V gene lookup returns CDR1 MDHEN and CDR2 SYDVKM. The CDR3 has 11 residues. The ends were cut back, 6 bases at V and 7 bases at J, with 9 bases in the middle. The CDR3 region has the DNA TGTGCCAGCAGCCAGAGGTTTGAAGCTTTCTTT. It specifies CASSQRFEAFF.

The V gene is TRBV11-2, the J gene TRBJ1-6; D might be TRBD1 (6 bases). V lost 1 base, J lost 13 bases, and 8 bases lay in between. The germline V gene encodes CDR1 SGHAT and CDR2 FQNNGV. The CDR3 has 12 residues. Written as DNA, the CDR3 is TGTGCCAGCAGCTTAGGGGGGCTTCCCCTCCACTTT. This codes for CASSLGGLPLHF.

The chain couples TRBV27 to TRBJ2-4; D might be TRBD1 (5 bases). V dropped 5 bases and J dropped 0 bases, with 17 bases sitting between them. Germline values: CDR1 MNHEY, CDR2 SMNVEV (reference sequence). This CDR3 region has 17 residues. The CDR3 here is CASSPLTDSLAKNIQYF. As DNA, the CDR3 is TGTGCCAGCAGTCCGCTGACAGATTCCTTAGCCAAAAACATTCAGTACTTC.

With respect to this clone: Relative to the germline gene, one junction end is altered; a read error may explain this. The rearrangement joins TRBV7-7 to TRBJ1-3; D is uncertain. Germline CDR1 and CDR2: SSHAT and FNYEAQ (reference sequence). The CDR3 has 14 residues. The CDR3 region has the DNA TGTGCTAGCAGCGCGGTGAGCACTGGAAACACCATATATTTT. The encoded protein is CASSAVSTGNTIYF.

The chain links TRBV6-5 to TRBJ1-5; D is undetermined. Germline CDR1 reads MNHEY; CDR2 reads SVGAGI. Trimming took 4 bases from V and 1 from J, leaving 8 bases between them. The CDR3 is 14 residues long. The CDR3 DNA follows: TGTGCCAGCAGTTCCCAGTGGAGCAATCAGCCCCAGCATTTT. Translating it yields CASSSQWSNQPQHF.

This clone has a single count. The V call is TRBV3-1 (or the pseudogene TRBV3-2), the J call TRBJ2-3; D is ambiguous. Germline lookup yields CDR1 LGHDT and CDR2 YNNKEL (reference sequence). The V end was cut by 0 bases, the J end by 1 base, with 11 bases between. The CDR3 is 16 residues long. Written as DNA, the CDR3 is TGTGCCAGCAGCCAAGAAGGGCAGCGTGGCACAGATACGCAGTATTTT. Protein: CASSQEGQRGTDTQYF.

This chain links TRBV3-1 (or the pseudogene TRBV3-2) with TRBJ2-1; D is possibly TRBD1 (6 bases). V shed 4 bases and J shed 7 bases, with 20 bases lying between them. Germline V gene sequence: CDR1 LGHDT, CDR2 YNNKEL (reference sequence). The length of the CDR3 is 16 residues. The CDR3 reads CASSRSYRVWGNEQFF. The CDR3 DNA sequence: TGTGCCAGCAGCCGGTCCTACAGGGTTTGGGGGAATGAGCAGTTCTTC.

J is TRBJ2-5 and V is TRBV18; D is uncertain. CDR1 and CDR2 from the germline V gene are KGHSH and LQKENI. The CDR3 spans 14 residues. The germline V and J ends were trimmed by 0 bases and 5 bases, with 10 bases remaining between them. The CDR3: CASSPPVVLETQYF. The CDR3 region has the DNA TGTGCCAGCTCACCACCGGTAGTGTTGGAGACCCAGTACTTC. Using reference TRBV18 and TRBJ2-5 for the parts outside the CDR3, the full variable domain is NAGVMQNPRHLVRRRGQEARLRCSPMKGHSHVYWYRQLPEEGLKFMVYLQKENIIDESGMPKERFSAEFPKEGPSILRIQQVVRGDSAAYFCASSPPVVLETQYFGPGTRLLVL.

The chain joins TRBV24-1 to TRBJ1-2; a weak D match, TRBD1 (6 bases). This CDR3 is 12 amino acids long. With 4 bases removed from V and 8 bases from J, the gap between germline ends came to 10 bases. Per the germline V gene, CDR1 is KGHDR and CDR2 is SFDVKD. CDR3 sequence (DNA): TGTGCCACCAGTGAGTCAGGGGTAGGCTACACCTTC. It codes for CATSESGVGYTF.

The chain links TRBV11-2 to TRBJ2-7; D might be TRBD2 (6 bases). Germline V gene lookup returns CDR1 SGHAT and CDR2 FQNNGV. CDR3 length: 16 residues. Trimming removed 5 bases at V and 3 bases at J, with 20 bases between. The DNA of the CDR3 is TGTGCCAGCAGCCCCGGGATTAGCGGAGACCACTACGAGCAGTACTTC. Translating gives CASSPGISGDHYEQYF.

V and J are TRBV6-5 and TRBJ1-2, with 8 bases aligning to TRBD1. The germline gives CDR1 MNHEY, CDR2 SVGAGI. V lost 5 bases, J lost 1 base, and 3 bases stayed unmatched. The CDR3 extends over 14 amino acids. CDR3 DNA sequence: TGTGCCAGCAGTCTGGACAGGGATAACTATGGCTACACCTTC. It translates to CASSLDRDNYGYTF.

The chain uses TRBV5-1 and TRBJ1-2, with 8 bases lining up with TRBD1. The CDR3 is 18 amino acids. The germline V gene has CDR1 SGHRS and CDR2 YFSETQ. V was pared by 3 bases and J by 7 bases, with 20 bases of the junction left unmatched. CDR3 sequence (DNA): TGCGCCAGCAGCTCGCCCTTGGGGGGGGACAGGCTCGGGTTTGGCTACACCTTC. Its protein product is CASSSPLGGDRLGFGYTF.

V gene TRBV7-8 combines with J gene TRBJ1-2; D perhaps matches TRBD1 (5 bases). Germline V lookup: CDR1 SGHVS, CDR2 FQNEAQ. V was cut by 5 bases and J by 7 bases, with 14 bases left in between. The CDR3 has 13 amino acids. The CDR3 nucleotides read TGTGCCAGCAGCCCACGGGACTCGATTGGCTACACCTTC. This translates into CASSPRDSIGYTF.

CDR3 loop: CASSKNLGAGNTEAFF. CDR3 nucleotides: TGTGCCAGCAGCAAAAACCTGGGGGCAGGGAACACTGAAGCTTTCTTT. The rearrangement joins TRBV7-8 to TRBJ1-1; weak D call: TRBD1 (6 bases). The CDR3 consists of 16 residues. From germline, CDR1 is SGHVS and CDR2 FQNEAQ. Deletions cut 5 bases from V and 1 base from J, with 17 bases between.